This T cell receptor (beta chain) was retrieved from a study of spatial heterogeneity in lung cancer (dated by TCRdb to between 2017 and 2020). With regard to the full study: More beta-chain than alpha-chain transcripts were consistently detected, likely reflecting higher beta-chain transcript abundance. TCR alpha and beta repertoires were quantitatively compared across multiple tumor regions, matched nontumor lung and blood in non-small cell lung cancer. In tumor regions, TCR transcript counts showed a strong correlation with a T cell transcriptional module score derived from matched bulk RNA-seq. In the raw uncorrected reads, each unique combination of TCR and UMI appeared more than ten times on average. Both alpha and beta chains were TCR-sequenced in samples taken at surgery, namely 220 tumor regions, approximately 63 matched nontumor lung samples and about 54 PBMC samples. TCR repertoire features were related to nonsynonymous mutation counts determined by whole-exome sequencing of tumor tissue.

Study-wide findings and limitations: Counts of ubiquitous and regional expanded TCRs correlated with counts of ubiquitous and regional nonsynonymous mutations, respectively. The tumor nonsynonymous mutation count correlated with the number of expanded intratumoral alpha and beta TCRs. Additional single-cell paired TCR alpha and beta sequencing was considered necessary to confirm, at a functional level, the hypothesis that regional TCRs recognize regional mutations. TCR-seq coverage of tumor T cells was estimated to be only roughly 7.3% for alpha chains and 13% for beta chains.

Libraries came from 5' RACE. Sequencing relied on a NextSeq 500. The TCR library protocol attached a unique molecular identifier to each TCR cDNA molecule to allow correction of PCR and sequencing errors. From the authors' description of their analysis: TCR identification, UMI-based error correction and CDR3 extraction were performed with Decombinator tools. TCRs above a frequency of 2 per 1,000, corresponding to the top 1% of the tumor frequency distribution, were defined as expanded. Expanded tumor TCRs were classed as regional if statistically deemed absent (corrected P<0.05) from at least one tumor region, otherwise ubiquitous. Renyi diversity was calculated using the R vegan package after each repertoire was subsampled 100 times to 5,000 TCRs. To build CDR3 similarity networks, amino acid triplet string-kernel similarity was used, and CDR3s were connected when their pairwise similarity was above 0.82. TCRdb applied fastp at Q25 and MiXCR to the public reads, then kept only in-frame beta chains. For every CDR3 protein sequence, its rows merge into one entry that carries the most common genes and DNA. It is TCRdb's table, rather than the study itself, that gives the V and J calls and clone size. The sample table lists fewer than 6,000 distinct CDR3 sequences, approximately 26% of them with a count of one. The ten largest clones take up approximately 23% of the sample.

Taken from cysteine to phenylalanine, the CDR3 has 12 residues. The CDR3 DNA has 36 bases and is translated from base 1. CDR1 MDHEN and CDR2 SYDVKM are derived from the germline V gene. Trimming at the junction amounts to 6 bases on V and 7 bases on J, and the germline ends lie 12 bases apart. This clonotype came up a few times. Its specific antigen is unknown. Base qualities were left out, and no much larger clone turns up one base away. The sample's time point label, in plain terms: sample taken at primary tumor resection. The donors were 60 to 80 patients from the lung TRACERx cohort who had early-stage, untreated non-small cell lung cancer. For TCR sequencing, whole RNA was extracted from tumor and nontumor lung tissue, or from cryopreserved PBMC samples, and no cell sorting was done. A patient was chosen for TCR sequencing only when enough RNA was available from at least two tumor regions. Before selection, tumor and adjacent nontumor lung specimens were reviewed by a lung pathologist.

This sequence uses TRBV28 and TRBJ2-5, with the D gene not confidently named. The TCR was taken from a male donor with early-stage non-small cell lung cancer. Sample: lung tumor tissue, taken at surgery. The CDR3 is CASSLPLGTQYF. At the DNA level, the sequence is TGTGCCAGCAGCCTACCCCTGGGGACCCAGTACTTC.